This T cell receptor beta chain is drawn from a study of blood T cells in healthy people across ages. The V segment lost 0 bases and the J segment 8 bases; nucleotides outside the gene matches: 11. Looked up from germline, CDR1 is LGHNA and CDR2 is YNFKEQ. CDR3 length: 16 amino acids. A second roughly 7 to 11 cycle PCR used barcoded and J-beta primers. TCRdb re-called the 5' RACE reads through MiXCR, storing one row per CDR3 protein. The table has 790,000 or so distinct CDR3 sequences, roughly 50% seen once. The chain combines TRBV4-2 with TRBJ1-2; 8 bases match TRBD1. The sequence was collected from a man in his forties in good health. The sequencing input was blood. The CDR3: CASSQDLIGDRRGYTF. The CDR3 DNA reads as TGTGCCAGCAGCCAAGATCTAATAGGGGACAGGAGGGGCTACACCTTC.